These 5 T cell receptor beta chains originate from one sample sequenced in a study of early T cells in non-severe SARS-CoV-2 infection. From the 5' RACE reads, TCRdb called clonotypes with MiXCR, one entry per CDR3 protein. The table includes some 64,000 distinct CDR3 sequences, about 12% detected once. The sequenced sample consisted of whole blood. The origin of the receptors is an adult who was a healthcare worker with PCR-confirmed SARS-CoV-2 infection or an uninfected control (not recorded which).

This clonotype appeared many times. The CDR3 DNA is TGCAGCGTTGCCAGCCCCCGGGGGGCCGGTGAGACCCAGTACTTC. Translating gives CSVASPRGAGETQYF. The chain is built from TRBV29-1 and TRBJ2-5, with D perhaps TRBD2 (7 bases). V was cut by 4 bases and J by 5 bases, with 20 bases left in between. The CDR3 extends over 15 amino acids. The germline V gene has CDR1 SQVTM and CDR2 ANQGSEA.

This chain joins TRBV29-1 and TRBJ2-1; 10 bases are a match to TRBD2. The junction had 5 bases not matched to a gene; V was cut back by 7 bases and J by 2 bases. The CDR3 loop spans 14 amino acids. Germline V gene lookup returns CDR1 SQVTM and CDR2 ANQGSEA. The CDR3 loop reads CSGIAGGTYNEQFF. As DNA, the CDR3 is TGCAGCGGAATAGCGGGAGGTACCTACAATGAGCAGTTCTTC.

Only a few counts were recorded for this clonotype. The CDR3 protein is CASSKEGGGPSYEQYF. The CDR3 region has the DNA TGTGCCAGCAGCAAAGAGGGGGGAGGGCCCTCCTACGAGCAGTACTTC. The chain has TRBV21-1 and TRBJ2-7; TRBD2 is the table's D call and was not checked against the DNA. TRBV21-1 is listed as a pseudogene. The CDR3 has 16 amino acids.

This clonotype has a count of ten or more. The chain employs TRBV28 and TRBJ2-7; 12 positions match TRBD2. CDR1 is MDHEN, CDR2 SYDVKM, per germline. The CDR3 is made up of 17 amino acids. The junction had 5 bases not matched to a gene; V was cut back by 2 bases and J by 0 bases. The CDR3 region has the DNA TGTGCCAGCAGTTTACCCGGACTAGCGGGGCGCTCCTACGAGCAGTACTTC. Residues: CASSLPGLAGRSYEQYF.

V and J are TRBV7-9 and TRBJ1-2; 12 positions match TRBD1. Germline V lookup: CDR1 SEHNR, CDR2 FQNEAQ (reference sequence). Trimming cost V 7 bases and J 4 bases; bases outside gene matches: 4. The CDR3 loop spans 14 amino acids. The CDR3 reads CASTPGQGAYGYTF. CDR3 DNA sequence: TGTGCCAGCACCCCGGGACAGGGGGCCTATGGCTACACCTTC. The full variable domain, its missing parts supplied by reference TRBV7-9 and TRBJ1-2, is DTGVSQNPRHKITKRGQNVTFRCDPISEHNRLYWYRQTLGQGPEFLTYFQNEAQLEKSRLLSDRFSAERPKGSFSTLEIQRTEQGDSAMYLCASTPGQGAYGYTFGSGTRLTVV.